This TCR beta chain stems from a study of tumor-infiltrating lymphocytes in localized non-small cell lung cancer. Study as a whole: Tumor tissue and non-adjacent uninvolved lung came from each patient.

Assay: immunoSEQ multiplex PCR; the TCRdb copy retains only in-frame clones and omits some. The table lists 10,000 to 15,000 clones, 75% to 80% of them singletons. About this clone: As yet, its antigen is unknown.

This CDR3 comprises 16 residues. CDR1 and CDR2 (germline): SGHTA, FQGNSA. V dropped 5 bases and J dropped 4 bases, with 20 bases sitting between them. Study-level points and caveats: Immunotypes IM1 and IM2 had similar TCR-derived T-cell fractions. Available tissue quantity limited TCR sequencing to a patient subset.

This sequence originates from a human donor with non-small cell lung cancer. Input material: uninvolved lung tissue not adjacent to the tumor. The V gene is TRBV7-2, the J gene TRBJ2-5; D is possibly TRBD1 (6 bases). The CDR3 region has the DNA TGTGCCAGCAGCCTTAATTTGTGGGGGCCAGGAGAGACCCAGTACTTC. The encoded protein is CASSLNLWGPGETQYF.